This T cell receptor (beta chain) was found in a study of tumor-infiltrating lymphocytes in primary liver carcinoma. The source of the blood RNA was unsorted whole blood, and germline DNA was extracted as well. A primer matching the constant region was used to make TCR beta cDNA from 500 to 600 ng of total RNA. Nested multiplex PCR, run for three rounds with slightly modified ARM-PCR, yielded TCR beta libraries. The first two PCR rounds used TRBV1-TRBV30 forward primers with a C-beta reverse primer, about 10 cycles each. TCRdb reprocessed the multiplex PCR reads with MiXCR, giving one entry per CDR3 protein. This table has 330,000 or so distinct CDR3 sequences, roughly 61% appearing once. Per germline, CDR1 SGHAT and CDR2 FQNNGV. The CDR3 consists of 16 residues. With 1 base clipped from V and 12 bases from J, the junction kept 17 bases outside the gene matches.

The source is a man between 35 and 55 years old with primary liver carcinoma and hepatitis B virus infection. Sequencing input: peripheral blood. This chain joins TRBV11-2 and TRBJ2-7; 8 bases are a match to TRBD2. CDR3 protein: CASSLVRSGRSYERYF. The CDR3 DNA follows: TGTGCCAGCAGCTTAGTTCGGAGCGGGAGATCCTACGAACGGTACTTC.